The 2 T cell receptor beta chains presented below share a single source sample, sequenced in a study of T cells in Graves' hyperthyroidism and ophthalmopathy. TCR beta CDR3 sequences were amplified from RNA transcripts. First-round RT-PCR with HTBI primers amplified the TCR CDR3 region. TCRdb analysed the multiplex PCR reads with MiXCR anew, one entry per CDR3 protein. The table includes about 400,000 distinct CDR3 sequences, about 15% detected once. The material sequenced was blood. The receptors were sampled from a young woman with Graves' hyperthyroidism.

This chain connects TRBV20-1 to TRBJ2-1, with 10 positions matching TRBD2. The germline CDR1 and CDR2 sequences are DFQATT and SNEGSKA (reference sequence). The CDR3 is made up of 14 amino acids. V shed 3 bases, J shed 9 bases, and the junction held 8 bases outside the gene matches. The CDR3 sequence is CSARSLAGDSEQFF. In DNA, the CDR3 is TGCAGTGCTAGGTCCCTAGCGGGAGACAGTGAGCAGTTCTTC.

This clonotype occurred many times. This chain joins TRBV20-1 and TRBJ2-3; 16 bases are a match to TRBD2. Germline CDR1 and CDR2: DFQATT and SNEGSKA (reference sequence). Germline trimming cut 3 bases from V and 5 bases from J; bases unmatched to any gene: 2. The CDR3 has 15 residues. This CDR3 reads CSARGLAGGRDTQYF. The CDR3 DNA reads as TGCAGTGCTAGGGGACTAGCGGGGGGGCGAGATACGCAGTATTTT.